This passage covers 5 T cell receptor beta chains from one sample sequenced in a study of blood T cell repertoires in COVID-19. The repertoire was sequenced with immunoSEQ multiplex PCR; TCRdb's copy has only in-frame clones and lacks some. The table lists a few hundred thousand clones, 70% to 90% of them singletons. Source material: PBMCs or T cells enriched from blood (not recorded which). Source of these receptors: a woman aged 40 to 55 with acute COVID-19.

Here the CDR3 reads CASSFVTSGRDTQYF. In DNA, the CDR3 is TGTGCCAGCAGTTTTGTGACTAGCGGGAGAGATACGCAGTATTTT. V and J are TRBV27 and TRBJ2-3; 12 positions agree with TRBD2. The V gene's germline CDR1 is MNHEY and CDR2 SMNVEV (reference sequence). Losses at the gene ends were 3 bases for V and 5 bases for J; bases not matched to a gene: 3. CDR3 length equals 15 residues.

The chain combines TRBV19 with TRBJ2-7; 8 positions match TRBD2. This CDR3 has 15 residues. V gave up 6 bases and J gave up 5 bases; unmatched junction bases: 12. Germline V gene data show CDR1 as LNHDA and CDR2 as SQIVND (reference sequence). For the CDR3, the DNA is TGTGCCAGTAGCCCCGGGAGCGGGAGTCCGGACGAGCAGTACTTC. The encoded protein is CASSPGSGSPDEQYF.

The chain couples TRBV28 to TRBJ2-7, with TRBD2 identical over 12 bases. The CDR3 has 14 residues. Germline CDR1 is MDHEN and CDR2 is SYDVKM. V shed 2 bases, J shed 5 bases, and the junction held 1 base outside the gene matches. In DNA, the CDR3 is TGTGCCAGCAGTTTACTAGCGGGAGGGCACGAGCAGTACTTC. Translating gives CASSLLAGGHEQYF.

The V and J genes are TRBV14 and TRBJ2-5; TRBD2 aligns across 8 bases. This CDR3 contains 20 residues. In germline, CDR1 is SGHDN, CDR2 FVKESK. Trimming cost V 0 bases and J 2 bases; bases outside gene matches: 17. CDR3 in DNA: TGTGCCAGCAGCCAAGAGACCCTGGTGGGGCTAGCGGGTACTCAAGAGACCCAGTACTTC. Translated: CASSQETLVGLAGTQETQYF. Complete variable domain (other parts from reference TRBV14 and TRBJ2-5): EAGVTQFPSHSVIEKGQTVTLRCDPISGHDNLYWYRRVMGKEIKFLLHFVKESKQDESGMPNNRFLAERTGGTYSTLKVQPAELEDSGVYFCASSQETLVGLAGTQETQYFGPGTRLLVL.

V and J are TRBV28 and TRBJ2-7; 13 bases are a match to TRBD2. The CDR3 loop spans 15 amino acids. Germline V gene sequence: CDR1 MDHEN, CDR2 SYDVKM. Trimming removed 1 base from V and 6 bases from J; junction bases left unmatched: 3. The CDR3 DNA sequence: TGTGCCAGCAGTTTATTAGGGACTAGCGGGACCGAGCAGTACTTC. Amino acid sequence: CASSLLGTSGTEQYF.